A single sample gave rise to the 11 T cell receptor beta chains below, sequenced in a study of blood T cell repertoires in COVID-19. Measured with immunoSEQ multiplex PCR; TCRdb has only the in-frame clones, and not every one. The table shows about 240,000 clones, with about four fifths occurring only once. The material sequenced was peripheral blood. Receptors were obtained from a woman at least 80 years old with acute or convalescent COVID-19.

About this clone: The same CDR3 arises from other DNA sequences in this sample as well. The chain is built from TRBV5-4 and TRBJ1-2; 9 bases agree with TRBD1. The V gene's germline CDR1 is SGHNT and CDR2 YYREEE (reference sequence). This CDR3 contains 13 residues. V dropped 4 bases and J dropped 5; count of bases not matched to a gene: 3. CDR3 DNA sequence: TGTGCCAGCAGCCCAGACAGGGGGTATGGCTACACCTTC. Its translation: CASSPDRGYGYTF.

J is TRBJ1-5 and V is TRBV7-9, with D hard to call. CDR1 and CDR2 from the germline V gene are SEHNR and FQNEAQ (reference sequence). The CDR3 consists of 13 residues. V dropped 5 bases and J dropped 3 bases, with 8 bases sitting between them. CDR3 bases: TGTGCCAGCAGCCCCGGGGTCAATCAGCCCCAGCATTTT. Translating it yields CASSPGVNQPQHF.

This clone appeared once. The CDR3 sequence: CASSFQYSNQPQHF. CDR3 DNA: TGTGCCAGCAGTTTCCAGTATAGCAATCAGCCCCAGCATTTT. The chain links TRBV27 to TRBJ1-5, with unresolved D. Trimming pared 3 bases from V and 0 bases from J, leaving 6 bases between. This CDR3 is built from 14 residues. The germline V gene encodes CDR1 MNHEY and CDR2 SMNVEV (reference sequence).

This rearrangement joins TRBV18 to TRBJ1-5, with TRBD1 as a possible D gene (5 bases). The CDR3 covers 14 residues. In germline, CDR1 is KGHSH, CDR2 LQKENI. Trimming took 5 bases from V and 2 from J, leaving 10 bases between them. CDR3 coding DNA: TGTGCCAGCTCAGGAGGGGCCGGCAATCAGCCCCAGCATTTT. It is translated as CASSGGAGNQPQHF.

The chain has TRBV6-7 and TRBJ2-7; TRBD1 matches at 8 bases. TRBV6-7 is flagged as an ORF with uncertain function. This CDR3 region has 13 residues. Trimming removed 6 bases from V and 4 bases from J; junction bases left unmatched: 5. CDR3 amino acids: CASRPGTGYEQYF. CDR3 nucleotide sequence: TGTGCCAGCAGGCCCGGGACAGGTTACGAGCAGTACTTC.

This clone was seen a single time. The V gene is TRBV4-1, the J gene TRBJ1-6, with TRBD1 matching over 7 bases. From germline, CDR1 is MGHRA and CDR2 YSYEKL. J gave up 8 bases and V 4 bases, and 2 bases lay outside the gene matches. This CDR3 spans 13 amino acids. CDR3 residues: CASSLTGDSPLHF. The CDR3 DNA reads TGCGCCAGCAGCCTAACAGGGGATTCACCCCTCCACTTT.

This clone appeared a single time. The rearrangement joins TRBV28 to TRBJ2-7; a possible D gene is TRBD2 (6 bases). The CDR3 has 14 amino acids. The ends were cut back, 2 bases at V and 2 bases at J, with 10 bases in the middle. Germline V CDR1 and CDR2: MDHEN, SYDVKM. CDR3 in DNA: TGTGCCAGCAGTTTAGGACCGGGGGCCTACGAGCAGTACTTC. It is translated as CASSLGPGAYEQYF.

This chain uses TRBV7-9 with TRBJ1-3; D possibly corresponds to TRBD1 (6 bases). Germline V gene data show CDR1 as SEHNR and CDR2 as FQNEAQ (reference sequence). V lost 4 bases, J lost 0 bases, and 13 bases lay in between. The CDR3 consists of 16 residues. DNA for the CDR3: TGTGCCAGCAGCTCGACTCAAGGGGGCTCTGGAAACACCATATATTTT. It translates to CASSSTQGGSGNTIYF.

V gene TRBV28 combines with J gene TRBJ1-1, with D unclear. CDR3 size: 12 residues. Trimming took off 5 bases at V and 7 bases at J, with 11 bases between the two ends. Germline CDR1 is MDHEN and CDR2 is SYDVKM. The CDR3 sequence: CASSPTVGEAFF. The CDR3 DNA follows: TGTGCCAGCAGTCCCACAGTGGGTGAAGCTTTCTTT.

This sequence joins TRBV3-1 (or the pseudogene TRBV3-2) and TRBJ1-3; D gene unclear. The germline CDR1 and CDR2 sequences are LGHDT and YNNKEL (reference sequence). There are 15 residues in the CDR3. Trimming stripped 4 bases from V and 0 bases from J, with 10 bases between. Here the CDR3 reads CASSLRGGSGNTIYF. The CDR3, as DNA: TGTGCCAGCAGCCTTCGGGGTGGCTCTGGAAACACCATATATTTT.

The chain joins TRBV5-1 to TRBJ2-5; 7 bases fit TRBD1. The CDR3 runs 14 residues. J was trimmed by 1 base and V by 0 bases; bases with no gene match: 0. Germline V lookup: CDR1 SGHRS, CDR2 YFSETQ. CDR3 sequence (DNA): TGCGCCAGCAGCTTGGGGGACAGCCAAGAGACCCAGTACTTC. This sequence encodes CASSLGDSQETQYF.